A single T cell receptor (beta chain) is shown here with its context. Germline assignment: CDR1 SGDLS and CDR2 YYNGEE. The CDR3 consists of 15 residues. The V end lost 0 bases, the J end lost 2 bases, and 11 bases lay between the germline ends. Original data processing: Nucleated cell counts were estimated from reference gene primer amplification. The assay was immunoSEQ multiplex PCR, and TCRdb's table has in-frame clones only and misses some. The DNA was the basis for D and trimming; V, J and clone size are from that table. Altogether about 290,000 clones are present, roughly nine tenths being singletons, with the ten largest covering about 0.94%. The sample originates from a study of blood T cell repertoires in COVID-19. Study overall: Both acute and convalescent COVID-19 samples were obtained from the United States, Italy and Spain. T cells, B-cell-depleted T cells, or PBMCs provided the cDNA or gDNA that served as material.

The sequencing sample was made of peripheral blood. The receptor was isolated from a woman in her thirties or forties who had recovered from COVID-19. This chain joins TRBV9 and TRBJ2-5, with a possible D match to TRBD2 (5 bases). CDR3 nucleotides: TGTGCCAGCAGCGTAGGTGGAGGCTATCAAGAGACCCAGTACTTC. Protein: CASSVGGGYQETQYF.